The T cell receptor (beta chain) under discussion was sequenced for a study of beta chain features in type 1 diabetes. Study information: Comparable age, gender and cell yields were observed in patients relative to healthy donors.

Study results and caveats: In comparison with healthy donors, patients had naive, central memory and Treg TCRB repertoires that appeared more similar. Moderately but significantly shorter TCRB CDR3s were found in Type 1 diabetes patients in all four CD4+ subsets. Insertions were fewer and deletions more numerous at VDJ junctions in type 1 diabetes patients.

Germline CDR1 MNHEY, CDR2 SVGAGI. This CDR3 comprises 14 residues. V was pared by 2 bases and J by 5 bases, with 12 bases between. The table lists this clone with a few counts. What it binds is not known. The study reverse transcribed the entire isolated RNA, so it sequenced expressed TCRB transcripts. The data were produced by immunoSEQ multiplex PCR, yet TCRdb's version contains in-frame clones alone and is incomplete. Among 200,000 to 300,000 clones, about 14% were seen once, and the ten largest hold about 0.024%. The sample consisted of naive CD4+ T cells from blood. The sequence was obtained from a woman in her forties in good health. This chain links TRBV6-5 with TRBJ2-5; unclear D gene. CDR3: CASSYLSGRETQYF. As DNA, the CDR3 is TGTGCCAGCAGTTACCTGTCAGGCCGGGAGACCCAGTACTTC.